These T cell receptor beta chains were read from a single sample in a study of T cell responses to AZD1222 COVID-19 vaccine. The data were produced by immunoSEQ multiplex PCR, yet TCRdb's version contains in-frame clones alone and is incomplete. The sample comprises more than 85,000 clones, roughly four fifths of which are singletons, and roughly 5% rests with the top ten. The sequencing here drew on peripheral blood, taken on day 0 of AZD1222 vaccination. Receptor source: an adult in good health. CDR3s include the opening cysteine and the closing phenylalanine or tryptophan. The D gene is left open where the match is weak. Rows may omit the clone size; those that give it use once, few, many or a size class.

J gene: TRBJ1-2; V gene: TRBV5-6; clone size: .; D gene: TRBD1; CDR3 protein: CASSFGDRVNYGYTF; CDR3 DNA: TGTGCCAGCAGCTTCGGCGACAGGGTAAACTATGGCTACACCTTC
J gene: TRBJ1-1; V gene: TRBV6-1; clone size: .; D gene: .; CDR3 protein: CASSEDGELRAFF; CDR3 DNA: TGTGCCAGCAGTGAGGACGGGGAGTTACGGGCTTTCTTT
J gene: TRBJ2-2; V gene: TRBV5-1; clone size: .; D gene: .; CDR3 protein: CASSLGLSNTGELFF; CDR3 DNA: TGCGCCAGTTCGCTGGGGTTATCGAACACCGGGGAGCTGTTTTTT
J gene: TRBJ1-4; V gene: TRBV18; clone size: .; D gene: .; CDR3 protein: CASSREKGRAEKLFF; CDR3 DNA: TGTGCCAGCTCACGCGAAAAAGGCAGGGCTGAAAAACTGTTTTTT
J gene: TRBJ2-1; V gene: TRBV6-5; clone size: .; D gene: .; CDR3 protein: CASSLGYNEQFF; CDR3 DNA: TGTGCCAGCAGTTTGGGGTACAATGAGCAGTTCTTC
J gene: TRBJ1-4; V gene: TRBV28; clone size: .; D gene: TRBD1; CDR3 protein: CASSLSGQANEKLFF; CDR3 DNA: TGTGCCAGCAGTTTGTCGGGACAGGCTAATGAAAAACTGTTTTTT
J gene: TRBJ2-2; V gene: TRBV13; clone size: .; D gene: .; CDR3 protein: CASSLTGELFF; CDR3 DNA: TGTGCCAGCAGTCTTACCGGGGAGCTGTTTTTT
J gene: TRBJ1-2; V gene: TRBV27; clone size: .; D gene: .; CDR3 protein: CASSSLSNYGYTF; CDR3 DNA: TGTGCCAGCAGTTCCCTGTCTAACTATGGCTACACCTTC
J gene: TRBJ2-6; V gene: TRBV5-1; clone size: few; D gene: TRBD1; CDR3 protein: CASSFLLRRTGAGANVLTF; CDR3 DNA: TGCGCCAGCAGCTTTCTACTCAGACGAACAGGGGCCGGGGCCAACGTCCTGACTTTC
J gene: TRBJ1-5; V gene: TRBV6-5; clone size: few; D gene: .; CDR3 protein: CASSYAATMGQPQHF; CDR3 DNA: TGTGCCAGCAGTTACGCAGCCACAATGGGTCAGCCCCAGCATTTT
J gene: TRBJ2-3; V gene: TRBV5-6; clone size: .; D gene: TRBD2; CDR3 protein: CASREIAGGGTDTQYF; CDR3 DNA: TGTGCCAGCAGAGAGATAGCGGGAGGCGGCACAGATACGCAGTATTTT
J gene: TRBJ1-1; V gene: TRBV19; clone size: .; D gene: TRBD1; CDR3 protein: CASSIQGAMNTEAFF; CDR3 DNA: TGTGCCAGTAGTATACAGGGGGCTATGAACACTGAAGCTTTCTTT
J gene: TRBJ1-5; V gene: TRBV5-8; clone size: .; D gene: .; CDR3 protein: CASSLSRASQPQHF; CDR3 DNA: TGTGCCAGCAGCTTGTCGCGGGCAAGTCAGCCCCAGCATTTT
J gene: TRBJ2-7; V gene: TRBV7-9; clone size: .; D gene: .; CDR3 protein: CASSTSNSAWDYEQYF; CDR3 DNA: TGTGCCAGCAGCACTTCGAATAGCGCCTGGGACTACGAGCAGTACTTC
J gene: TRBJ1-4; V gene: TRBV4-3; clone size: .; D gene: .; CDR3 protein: CASSQGRNEKLFF; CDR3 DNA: TGCGCCAGCAGCCAAGGACGAAATGAAAAACTGTTTTTT
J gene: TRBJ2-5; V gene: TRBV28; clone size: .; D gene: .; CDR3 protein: CASSTRRAQYF; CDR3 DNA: TGTGCCAGCAGTACAAGAAGGGCCCAGTACTTC
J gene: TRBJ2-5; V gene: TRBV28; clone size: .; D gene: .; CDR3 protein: CASSSSGVQETQYF; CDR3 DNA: TGTGCCAGCAGCTCTTCTGGAGTACAAGAGACCCAGTACTTC
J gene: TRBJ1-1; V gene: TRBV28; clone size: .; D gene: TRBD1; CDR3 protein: CASNSDRGNTEAFF; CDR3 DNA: TGTGCCAGCAATTCCGACAGGGGGAACACTGAAGCTTTCTTT
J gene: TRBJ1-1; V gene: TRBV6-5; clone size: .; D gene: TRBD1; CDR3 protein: CASFGEGGSDEAFF; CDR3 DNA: TGTGCCAGCTTCGGGGAAGGGGGCTCGGACGAAGCTTTCTTT
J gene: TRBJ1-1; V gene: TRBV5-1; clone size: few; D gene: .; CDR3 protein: CASRDKVGGTEAFF; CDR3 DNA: TGCGCCAGCAGAGATAAAGTGGGGGGCACTGAAGCTTTCTTT
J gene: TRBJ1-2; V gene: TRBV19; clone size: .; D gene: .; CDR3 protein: CATFPGPSGYTF; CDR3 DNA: TGTGCCACTTTCCCGGGACCCTCGGGCTACACCTTC
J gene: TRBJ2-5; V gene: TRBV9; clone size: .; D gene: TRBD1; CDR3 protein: CASSGQGAETQYF; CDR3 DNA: TGTGCCAGCAGCGGACAGGGAGCCGAGACCCAGTACTTC
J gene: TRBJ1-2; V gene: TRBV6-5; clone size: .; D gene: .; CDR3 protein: CASDLANYGYTF; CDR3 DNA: TGTGCCAGCGACTTAGCTAACTATGGCTACACCTTC
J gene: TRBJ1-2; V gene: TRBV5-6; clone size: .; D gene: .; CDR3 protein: CASSPWGVNYGYTF; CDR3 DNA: TGTGCCAGCAGTCCCTGGGGGGTTAACTATGGCTACACCTTC
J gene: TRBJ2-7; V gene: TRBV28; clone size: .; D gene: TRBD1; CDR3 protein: CASSIRGIRDEQYF; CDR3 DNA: TGTGCCAGCAGTATCAGGGGGATTCGGGACGAGCAGTACTTC
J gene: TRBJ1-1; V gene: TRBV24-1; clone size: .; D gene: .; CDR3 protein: CATSDGQLNTEAFF; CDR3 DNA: TGTGCCACCAGTGATGGACAGCTGAACACTGAAGCTTTCTTT
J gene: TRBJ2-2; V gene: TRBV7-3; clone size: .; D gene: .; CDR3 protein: CASSRLQAGELFF; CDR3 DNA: TGTGCCAGCAGCCGCCTTCAGGCCGGGGAGCTGTTTTTT
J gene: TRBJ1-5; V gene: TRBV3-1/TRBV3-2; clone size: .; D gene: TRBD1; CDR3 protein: CASSQNRGPQPQHF; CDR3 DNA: TGTGCCAGCAGCCAGAACAGGGGACCTCAGCCCCAGCATTTT
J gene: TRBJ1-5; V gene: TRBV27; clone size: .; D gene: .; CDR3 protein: CASSLGATRGSNQPQHF; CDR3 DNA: TGTGCCAGCAGTTTAGGGGCGACGCGGGGCTCAAATCAGCCCCAGCATTTT
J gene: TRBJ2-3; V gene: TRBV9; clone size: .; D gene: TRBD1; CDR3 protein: CASSTRQGLGTDTQYF; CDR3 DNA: TGTGCCAGCAGCACCCGACAGGGTTTAGGCACAGATACGCAGTATTTT
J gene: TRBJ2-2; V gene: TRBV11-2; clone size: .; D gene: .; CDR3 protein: CASSPQTGVTGELFF; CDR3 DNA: TGTGCCAGCAGCCCTCAAACAGGAGTCACCGGGGAGCTGTTTTTT
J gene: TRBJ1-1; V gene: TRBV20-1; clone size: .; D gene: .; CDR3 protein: CSAQHGRAFF; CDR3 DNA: TGCAGTGCCCAACACGGTCGGGCTTTCTTT
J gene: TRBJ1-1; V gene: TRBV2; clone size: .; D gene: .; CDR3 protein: CASSGRRGRNTEAFF; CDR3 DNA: TGTGCCAGCAGTGGGCGGCGGGGGCGGAACACTGAAGCTTTCTTT
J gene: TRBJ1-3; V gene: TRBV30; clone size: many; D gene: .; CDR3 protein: CAWSMTQASSGNTIYF; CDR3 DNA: TGTGCCTGGAGTATGACACAGGCCTCCTCTGGAAACACCATATATTTT
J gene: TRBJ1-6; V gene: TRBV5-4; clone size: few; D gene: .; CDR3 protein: CASSPRPGLNSPLHF; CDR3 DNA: TGTGCCAGCAGCCCTCGACCAGGGTTAAATTCACCCCTCCACTTT
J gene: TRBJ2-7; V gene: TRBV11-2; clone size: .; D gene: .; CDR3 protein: CASSPLSRLAGDPYEQYF; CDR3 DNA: TGTGCCAGCAGCCCACTTAGTCGCTTGGCAGGGGATCCCTACGAGCAGTACTTC
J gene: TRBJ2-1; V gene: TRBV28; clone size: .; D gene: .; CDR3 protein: CASTPVRNTYNEQFF; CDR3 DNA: TGTGCCAGCACCCCAGTGCGGAACACCTACAATGAGCAGTTCTTC
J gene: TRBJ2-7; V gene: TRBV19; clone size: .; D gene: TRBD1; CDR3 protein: CASERTGGNDEQYF; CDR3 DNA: TGTGCCAGTGAAAGGACAGGGGGCAACGACGAGCAGTACTTC
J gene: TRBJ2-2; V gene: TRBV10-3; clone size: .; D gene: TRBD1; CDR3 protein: CAIRTGGHTGELFF; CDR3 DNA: TGTGCCATCCGGACAGGGGGCCACACCGGGGAGCTGTTTTTT
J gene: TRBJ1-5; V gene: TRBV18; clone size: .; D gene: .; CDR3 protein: CASSRGAGQPQHF; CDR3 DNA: TGTGCCAGCTCACGAGGGGCTGGTCAGCCCCAGCATTTT
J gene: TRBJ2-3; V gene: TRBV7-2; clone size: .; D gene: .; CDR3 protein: CASRISTDTQYF; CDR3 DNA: TGTGCCAGCAGGATTAGCACAGATACGCAGTATTTT
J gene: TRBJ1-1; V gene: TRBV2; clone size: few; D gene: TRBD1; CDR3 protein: CASRDPTGITEAFF; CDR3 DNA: TGTGCCAGCAGAGATCCGACAGGGATCACTGAAGCTTTCTTT
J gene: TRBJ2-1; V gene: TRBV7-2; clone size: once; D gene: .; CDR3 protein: CATLSTNSYNEQFF; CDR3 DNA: TGTGCCACCCTTAGCACTAACTCCTACAATGAGCAGTTCTTC
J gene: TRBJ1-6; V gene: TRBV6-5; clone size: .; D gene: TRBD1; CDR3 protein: CASSYRGLNNSPLHF; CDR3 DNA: TGTGCCAGCAGTTATAGGGGGCTAAATAATTCACCCCTCCACTTT
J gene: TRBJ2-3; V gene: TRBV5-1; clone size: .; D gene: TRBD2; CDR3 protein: CASSPRTSGGAGDTQYF; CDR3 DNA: TGCGCCAGCAGCCCAAGGACTAGCGGGGGGGCTGGAGATACGCAGTATTTT
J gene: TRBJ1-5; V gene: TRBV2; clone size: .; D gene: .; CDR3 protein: CASSSRETSQPQHF; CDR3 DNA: TGTGCCAGCAGTAGCAGGGAAACGAGCCAGCCCCAGCATTTT
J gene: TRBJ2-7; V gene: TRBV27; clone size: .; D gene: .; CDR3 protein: CASSLSSPGRKYF; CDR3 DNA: TGTGCCAGCAGTTTATCGTCTCCGGGGCGCAAGTACTTC
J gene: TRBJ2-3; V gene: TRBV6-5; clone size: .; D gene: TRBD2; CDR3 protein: CASSYGGRATDTQYF; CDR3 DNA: TGTGCCAGCAGTTATGGCGGGAGGGCCACAGATACGCAGTATTTT
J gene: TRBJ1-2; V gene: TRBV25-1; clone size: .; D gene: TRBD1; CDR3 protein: CASSETDRGRYGYTF; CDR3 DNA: TGTGCCAGCAGTGAGACGGACAGGGGGCGATATGGCTACACCTTC
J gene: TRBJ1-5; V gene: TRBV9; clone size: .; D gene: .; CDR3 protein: CASSVGYRPSNQPQHF; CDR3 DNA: TGTGCCAGCAGCGTAGGCTACAGACCGAGCAATCAGCCCCAGCATTTT
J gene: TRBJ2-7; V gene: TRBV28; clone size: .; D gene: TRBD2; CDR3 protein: CASSSPGGSSYEQYF; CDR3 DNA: TGTGCCAGCAGTTCCCCGGGGGGGAGCTCCTACGAGCAGTACTTC
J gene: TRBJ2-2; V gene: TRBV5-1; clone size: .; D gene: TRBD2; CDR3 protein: CASSSALAGANTGELFF; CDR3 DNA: TGCGCCAGCAGCTCGGCGCTAGCGGGAGCGAACACCGGGGAGCTGTTTTTT
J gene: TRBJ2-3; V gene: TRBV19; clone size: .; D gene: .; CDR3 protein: CASSIEGKSTDTQYF; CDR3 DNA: TGTGCCAGTAGTATTGAAGGCAAGAGCACAGATACGCAGTATTTT
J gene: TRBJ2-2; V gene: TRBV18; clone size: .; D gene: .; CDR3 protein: CASSPKGPPITGELFF; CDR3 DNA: TGTGCCAGCTCACCCAAGGGACCACCCATCACCGGGGAGCTGTTTTTT